A selection of T cell receptor beta chains follows, all from one sample in a study of CXCR3-negative and CXCR3-positive naive CD8 T cells. TCRdb re-called the 5' RACE reads and catalogs CDR3 proteins one per entry, DNA excluded. Here the sample table reports about 89,000 distinct CDR3 sequences. Sequencing was done on a sample of naive CXCR3+ CD8+ T cells from blood. The source of these receptors is a human donor in good health. Some clones in this sample may be carry-over from other donors' samples. Both conserved end residues are part of each CDR3.

>TRBJ2-1|TRBV6-2/TRBV6-3
CASGGALEQFF
>TRBJ1-1|TRBV3-1
CASSRYSNTEAFF
>TRBJ2-7|TRBV29-1
CSVWTGGTYEQYF
>TRBJ2-1|TRBV20-1
CSAILPRDGGYNEQFF
>TRBJ1-2|TRBV7-6
CASSSGGAGGYTF
>TRBJ2-2|TRBV5-1
CASATGGGQENTGELFF
>TRBJ2-5|TRBV29-1
CSVEDSPGQGAWETQYF
>TRBJ2-5|TRBV6-6
CASSEAGIQETQYF
>TRBJ2-3|TRBV28
CASSFPTSLYF
>TRBJ1-4|TRBV20-1
CSARDGTTNEKLFF
>TRBJ2-7|TRBV7-9
CASSFAASRGEQYF
>TRBJ2-1|TRBV2
CASSRQGPYNEQFF
>TRBJ2-1|TRBV11-2
CASSFRLAGGTSSSYNEQFF
>TRBJ1-5|TRBV6-2/TRBV6-3
CASTPMRGLDQPQHF
>TRBJ2-1|TRBV20-1
CSARGQRFYNEQFF
>TRBJ2-2|TRBV12-5
CAKANTGELFF
>TRBJ1-5|TRBV6-6
CASSSRDTNQPQHF
>TRBJ2-5|TRBV7-9
CASSVSGTQETKYF
>TRBJ2-3|TRBV5-1
CASSEGFLTDTQYF
>TRBJ2-7|TRBV6-2/TRBV6-3
CASRVRYSYEQYF
>TRBJ2-5|TRBV4-1
CASSQDVSRGGRGAETQYF
>TRBJ2-1|TRBV27
CASSLSSGNVYNEQFF
>TRBJ2-1|TRBV19
CASTPSRGLYNEQFF
>TRBJ2-1|TRBV28
CASSIGTSVGPYNEQFF
>TRBJ2-7|TRBV29-1
CSVPGTAVYEQYF
>TRBJ2-5|TRBV7-9
CASSSLETERETQYF
>TRBJ2-7|TRBV2
CASRVRGDDEQYF
>TRBJ2-3|TRBV20-1
CSARVAGSPSDTQYF
>TRBJ2-1|TRBV6-4
CASSDSTSGGNEQSF
>TRBJ2-3|TRBV9
CASRAGTGDTDTQYF
>TRBJ2-7|TRBV7-9
CASSLRGSGAYEQYF
>TRBJ2-1|TRBV11-2
CASSYRVNEQFF
>TRBJ2-5|TRBV14
CASSHGRAETQYF
>TRBJ2-5|TRBV3-1
CASSNQWSEPETQYF
>TRBJ2-5|TRBV12-3/TRBV12-4
CASSLGAETQYF
>TRBJ2-7|TRBV12-3/TRBV12-4
CASSLPGAVEQYF
>TRBJ2-7|TRBV14
CASSQDRSGNYEQYF
>TRBJ1-1|TRBV28
CASSLEGEAFF
>TRBJ2-7|TRBV6-5
CASSSGDGEQYF
>TRBJ2-3|TRBV4-2
CASSQDAVLAWEDTQYF
>TRBJ2-5|TRBV6-2/TRBV6-3
CASSKFRDSQETQYF